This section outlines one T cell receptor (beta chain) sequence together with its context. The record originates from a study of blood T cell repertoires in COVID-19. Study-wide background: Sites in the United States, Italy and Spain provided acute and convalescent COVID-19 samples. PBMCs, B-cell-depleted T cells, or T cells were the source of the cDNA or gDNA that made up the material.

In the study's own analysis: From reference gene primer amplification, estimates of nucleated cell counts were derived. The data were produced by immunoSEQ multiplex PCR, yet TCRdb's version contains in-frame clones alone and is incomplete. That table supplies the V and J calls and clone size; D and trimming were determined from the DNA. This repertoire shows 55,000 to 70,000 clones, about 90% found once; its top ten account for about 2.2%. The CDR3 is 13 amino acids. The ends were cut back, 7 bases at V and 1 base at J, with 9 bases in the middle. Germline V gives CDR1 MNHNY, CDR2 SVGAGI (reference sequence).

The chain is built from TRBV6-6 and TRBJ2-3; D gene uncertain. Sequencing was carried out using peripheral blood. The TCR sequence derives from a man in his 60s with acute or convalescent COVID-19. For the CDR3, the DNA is TGTGCCAGCATTACTGCGGGCACAGATACGCAGTATTTT. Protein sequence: CASITAGTDTQYF.